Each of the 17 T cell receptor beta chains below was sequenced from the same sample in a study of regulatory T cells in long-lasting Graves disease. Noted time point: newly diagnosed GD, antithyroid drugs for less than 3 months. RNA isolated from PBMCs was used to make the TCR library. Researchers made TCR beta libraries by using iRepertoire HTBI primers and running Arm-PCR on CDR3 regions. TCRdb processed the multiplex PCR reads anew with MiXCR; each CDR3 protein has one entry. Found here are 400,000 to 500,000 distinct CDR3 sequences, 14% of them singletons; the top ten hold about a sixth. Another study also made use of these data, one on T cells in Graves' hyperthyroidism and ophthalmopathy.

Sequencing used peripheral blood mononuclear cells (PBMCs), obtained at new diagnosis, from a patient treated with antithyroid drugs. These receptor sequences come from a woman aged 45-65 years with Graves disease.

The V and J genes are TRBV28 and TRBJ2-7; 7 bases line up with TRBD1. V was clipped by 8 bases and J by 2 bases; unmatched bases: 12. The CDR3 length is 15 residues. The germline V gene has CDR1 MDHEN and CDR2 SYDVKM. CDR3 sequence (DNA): TGTGCCAGCTCCGAGGGGGCGTCCGTGGCCTACGAGCAGTACTTC. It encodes CASSEGASVAYEQYF.

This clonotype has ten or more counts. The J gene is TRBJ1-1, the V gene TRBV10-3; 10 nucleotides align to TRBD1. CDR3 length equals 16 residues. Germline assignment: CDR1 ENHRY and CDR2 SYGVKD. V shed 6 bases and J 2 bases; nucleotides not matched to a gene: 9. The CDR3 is CAISPGTGVGNTEAFF. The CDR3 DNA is TGTGCCATCAGCCCCGGGACAGGGGTCGGAAACACTGAAGCTTTCTTT.

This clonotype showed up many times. This CDR3 reads CASSTSTGGQYF. The CDR3 DNA reads as TGTGCCAGCAGTACATCGACCGGCGGGCAGTACTTC. The chain links TRBV7-9 to TRBJ2-7; D is unclear. V lost 6 bases, J lost 9 bases, and 15 bases lay in between. The germline gives CDR1 SEHNR, CDR2 FQNEAQ (reference sequence). CDR3 length: 12 residues. The full variable domain, with the rest looked up from reference TRBV7-9 and TRBJ2-7, is DTGVSQNPRHKITKRGQNVTFRCDPISEHNRLYWYRQTLGQGPEFLTYFQNEAQLEKSRLLSDRFSAERPKGSFSTLEIQRTEQGDSAMYLCASSTSTGGQYFGPGTRLTVT.

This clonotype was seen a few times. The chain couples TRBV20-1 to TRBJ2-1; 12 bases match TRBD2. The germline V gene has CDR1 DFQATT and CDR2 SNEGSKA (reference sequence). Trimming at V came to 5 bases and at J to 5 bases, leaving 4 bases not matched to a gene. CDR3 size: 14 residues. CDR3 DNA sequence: TGCAGTGCTCCCCTAGCGGGAGGGAACAATGAGCAGTTCTTC. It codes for CSAPLAGGNNEQFF.

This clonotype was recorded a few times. The CDR3 is CSAPSSGVGSYNEQFF. CDR3 bases: TGCAGTGCCCCGTCCTCGGGAGTTGGATCCTACAATGAGCAGTTCTTC. V is TRBV20-1 and J is TRBJ2-1; weak D call: TRBD2 (6 bases). Germline CDR1 and CDR2: DFQATT and SNEGSKA (reference sequence). Trimming removed 6 bases at V and 1 base at J, with 19 bases between. CDR3 length: 16 residues.

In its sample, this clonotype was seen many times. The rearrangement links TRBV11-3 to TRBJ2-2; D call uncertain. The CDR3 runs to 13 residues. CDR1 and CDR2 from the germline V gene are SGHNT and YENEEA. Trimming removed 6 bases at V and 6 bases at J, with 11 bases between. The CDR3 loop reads CASSLEGSGELFF. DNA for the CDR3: TGTGCCAGCAGTTTGGAAGGGTCCGGGGAGCTGTTTTTT.

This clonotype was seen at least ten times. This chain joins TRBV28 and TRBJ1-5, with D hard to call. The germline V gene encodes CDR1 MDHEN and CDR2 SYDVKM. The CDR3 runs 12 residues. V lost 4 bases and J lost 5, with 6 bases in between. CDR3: CASSSIDQPQHF. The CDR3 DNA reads TGTGCCAGCAGTTCGATAGATCAGCCCCAGCATTTT.

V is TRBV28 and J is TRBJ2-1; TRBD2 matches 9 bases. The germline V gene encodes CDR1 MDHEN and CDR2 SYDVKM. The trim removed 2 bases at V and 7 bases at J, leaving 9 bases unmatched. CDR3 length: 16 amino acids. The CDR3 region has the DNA TGTGCCAGCAGTTTACCCGGGAGCGGGAGGCCGAATGAGCAGTTCTTC. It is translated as CASSLPGSGRPNEQFF.

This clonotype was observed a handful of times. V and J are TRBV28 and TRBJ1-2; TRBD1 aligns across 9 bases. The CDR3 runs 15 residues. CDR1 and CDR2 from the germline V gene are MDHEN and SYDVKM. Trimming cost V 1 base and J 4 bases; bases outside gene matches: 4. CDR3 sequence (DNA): TGTGCCAGCAGTTTATTACAGGGGGCTTCCTATGGCTACACCTTC. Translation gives CASSLLQGASYGYTF.

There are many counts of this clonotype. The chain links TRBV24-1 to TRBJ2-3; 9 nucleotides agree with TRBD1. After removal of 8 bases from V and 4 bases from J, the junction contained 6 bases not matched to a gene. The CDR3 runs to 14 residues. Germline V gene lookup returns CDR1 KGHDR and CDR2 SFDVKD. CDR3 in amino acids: CATMKDRGADTQYF. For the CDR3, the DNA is TGTGCCACCATGAAGGACAGGGGAGCAGATACGCAGTATTTT.

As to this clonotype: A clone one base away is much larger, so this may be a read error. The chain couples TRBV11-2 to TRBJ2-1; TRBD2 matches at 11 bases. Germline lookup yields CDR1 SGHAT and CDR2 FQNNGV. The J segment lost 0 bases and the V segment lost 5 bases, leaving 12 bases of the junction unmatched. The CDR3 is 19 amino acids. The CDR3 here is CASSTPGLADVSSYNEQFF. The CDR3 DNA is TGTGCCAGCAGCACACCGGGACTAGCGGATGTTAGCTCCTACAATGAGCAGTTCTTC. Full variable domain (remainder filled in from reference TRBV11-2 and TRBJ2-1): EAGVAQSPRYKIIEKRQSVAFWCNPISGHATLYWYQQILGQGPKLLIQFQNNGVVDDSQLPKDRFSAERLKGVDSTLKIQPAKLEDSAVYLCASSTPGLADVSSYNEQFFGPGTRLTVL.

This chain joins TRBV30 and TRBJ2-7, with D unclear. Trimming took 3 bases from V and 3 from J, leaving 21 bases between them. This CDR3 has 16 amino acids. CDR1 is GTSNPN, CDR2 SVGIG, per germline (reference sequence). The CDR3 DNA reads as TGTGCCTGGAGCTCTCCCGTGACTTTACTCCTCTACGAGCAGTACTTC. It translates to CAWSSPVTLLLYEQYF.

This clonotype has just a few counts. The CDR3 DNA follows: TGTGCCATCAGTGAGTCGTGGCAGGGACCTTACAATGAGCAGTTCTTC. Amino acids: CAISESWQGPYNEQFF. The V gene is TRBV10-3, the J gene TRBJ2-1, with D perhaps being TRBD1 or TRBD2 (5 bases each). CDR3 length equals 16 residues. Trimming left V 0 bases short and J 4 bases short, with 13 bases between. CDR1 and CDR2 from the germline V gene are ENHRY and SYGVKD.

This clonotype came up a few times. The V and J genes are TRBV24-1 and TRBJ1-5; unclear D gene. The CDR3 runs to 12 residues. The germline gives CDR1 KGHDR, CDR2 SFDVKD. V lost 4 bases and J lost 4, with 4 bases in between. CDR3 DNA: TGTGCCACCAGTGAAAAGAATCAGCCCCAGCATTTT. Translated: CATSEKNQPQHF.

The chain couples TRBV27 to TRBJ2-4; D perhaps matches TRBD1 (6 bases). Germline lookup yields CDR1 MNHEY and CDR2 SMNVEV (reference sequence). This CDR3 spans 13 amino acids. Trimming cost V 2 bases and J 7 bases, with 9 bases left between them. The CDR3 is CASSLRGSNIQYF. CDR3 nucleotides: TGTGCCAGCAGTTTAAGGGGGAGTAACATTCAGTACTTC.

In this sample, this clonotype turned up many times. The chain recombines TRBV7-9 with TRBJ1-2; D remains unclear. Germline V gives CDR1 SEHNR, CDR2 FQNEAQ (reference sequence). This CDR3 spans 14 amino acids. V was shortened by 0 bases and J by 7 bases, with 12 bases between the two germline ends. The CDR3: CASSLALVGVGYTF. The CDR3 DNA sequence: TGTGCCAGCAGCTTAGCGCTCGTCGGGGTTGGCTACACCTTC.

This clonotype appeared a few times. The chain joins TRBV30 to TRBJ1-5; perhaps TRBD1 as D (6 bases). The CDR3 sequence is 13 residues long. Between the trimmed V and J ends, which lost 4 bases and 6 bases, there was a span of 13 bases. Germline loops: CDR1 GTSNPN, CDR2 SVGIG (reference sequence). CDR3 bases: TGTGCCTGGACCGACGGGGGCGGTCAGCCCCAGCATTTT. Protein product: CAWTDGGGQPQHF.